This T cell receptor (beta chain) was recorded in a study of cytomegalovirus exposure and HLA in healthy donors. Points from the study as a whole: The study listed roughly 150 cytomegalovirus-associated TCR beta chains. In the 120 validation repertoires, a later analysis found that first-cohort TCR clusters tended to co-occur.

The CDR3 covers 15 residues. Germline CDR1 reads SGHVS; CDR2 reads FQNEAQ. Trimming shortened V by 1 base and J by 7 bases, and 13 bases separated the two germline ends. Sequenced by immunoSEQ multiplex PCR; TCRdb stores in-frame clones only, minus some. This sample yields 35,000 to 50,000 clones, of which approximately 93% are seen a single time; roughly 2% belongs to the top ten. Note on this clone: What it binds is unknown.

This sequence originates from a woman in her late teens or twenties in good health and CMV-seronegative. The sample taken for sequencing was PBMCs. The V call is TRBV7-8, the J call TRBJ2-2; TRBD2 is a possible D gene (7 bases). The CDR3 protein is CASSLVGGDGGELFF. The CDR3 DNA follows: TGTGCCAGCAGCTTAGTAGGGGGGGACGGCGGGGAGCTGTTTTTT. Complete variable domain (other parts from reference TRBV7-8 and TRBJ2-2): GAGVSQSPRYKVAKRGQDVALRCDPISGHVSLFWYQQALGQGPEFLTYFQNEAQLDKSGLPSDRFFAERPEGSVSTLKIQRTQQEDSAVYLCASSLVGGDGGELFFGEGSRLTVL.